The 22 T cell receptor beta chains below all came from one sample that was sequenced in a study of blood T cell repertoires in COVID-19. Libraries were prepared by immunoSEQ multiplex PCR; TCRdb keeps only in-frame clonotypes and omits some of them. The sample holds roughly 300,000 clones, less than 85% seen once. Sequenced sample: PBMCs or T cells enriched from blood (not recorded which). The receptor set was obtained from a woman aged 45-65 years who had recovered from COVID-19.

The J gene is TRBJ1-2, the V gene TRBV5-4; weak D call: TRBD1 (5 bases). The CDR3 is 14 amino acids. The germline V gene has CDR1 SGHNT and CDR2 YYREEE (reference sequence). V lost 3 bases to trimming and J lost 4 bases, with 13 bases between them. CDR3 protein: CASSSKTVAYGYTF. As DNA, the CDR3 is TGTGCCAGCAGCTCCAAGACAGTCGCCTATGGCTACACCTTC. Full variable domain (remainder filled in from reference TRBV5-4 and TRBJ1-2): ETGVTQSPTHLIKTRGQQVTLRCSSQSGHNTVSWYQQALGQGPQFIFQYYREEENGRGNFPPRFSGLQFPNYSSELNVNALELDDSALYLCASSSKTVAYGYTFGSGTRLTVV.

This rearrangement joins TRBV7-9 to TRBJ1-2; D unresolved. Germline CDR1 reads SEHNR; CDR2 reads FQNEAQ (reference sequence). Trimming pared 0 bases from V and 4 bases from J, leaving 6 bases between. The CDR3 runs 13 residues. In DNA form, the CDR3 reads TGTGCCAGCAGCTTAGCCAGGTTCTATGGCTACACCTTC. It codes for CASSLARFYGYTF.

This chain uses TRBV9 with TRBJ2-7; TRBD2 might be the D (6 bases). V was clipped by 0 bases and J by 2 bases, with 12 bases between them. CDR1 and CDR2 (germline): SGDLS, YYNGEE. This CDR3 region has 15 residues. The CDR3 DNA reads TGTGCCAGCAGCGTAGGGGGACTGATAACCTACGAGCAGTACTTC. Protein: CASSVGGLITYEQYF.

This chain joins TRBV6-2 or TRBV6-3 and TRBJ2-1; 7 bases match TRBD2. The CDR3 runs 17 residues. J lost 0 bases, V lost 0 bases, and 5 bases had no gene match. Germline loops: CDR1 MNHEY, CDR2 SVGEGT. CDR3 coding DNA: TGTGCCAGCAGTTACTCTTGGACGGGAGGCTCCTACAATGAGCAGTTCTTC. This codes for CASSYSWTGGSYNEQFF.

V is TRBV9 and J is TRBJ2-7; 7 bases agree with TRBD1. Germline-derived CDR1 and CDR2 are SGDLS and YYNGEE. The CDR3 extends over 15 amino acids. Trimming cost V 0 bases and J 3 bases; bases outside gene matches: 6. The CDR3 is CASSVATGEFYEQYF. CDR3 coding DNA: TGTGCCAGCAGCGTAGCTACAGGGGAATTCTACGAGCAGTACTTC. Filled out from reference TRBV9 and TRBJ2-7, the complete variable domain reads DSGVTQTPKHLITATGQRVTLRCSPRSGDLSVYWYQQSLDQGLQFLIQYYNGEERAKGNILERFSAQQFPDLHSELNLSSLELGDSALYFCASSVATGEFYEQYFGPGTRLTVT.

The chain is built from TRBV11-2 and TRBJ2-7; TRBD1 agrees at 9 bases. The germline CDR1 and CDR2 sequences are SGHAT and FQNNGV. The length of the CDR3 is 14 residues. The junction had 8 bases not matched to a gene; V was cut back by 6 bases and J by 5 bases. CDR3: CASSIQGAADEQYF. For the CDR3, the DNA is TGTGCCAGCAGTATACAGGGGGCGGCCGACGAGCAGTACTTC.

The CDR3 DNA reads as TGTGCCAGCAGCTTGGGAAGGAGCTCCTACAATGAGCAGTTCTTC. This gives the protein CASSLGRSSYNEQFF. The chain links TRBV5-8 to TRBJ2-1; no firm D call. CDR3 size: 15 residues. Germline CDR1 and CDR2: SGHTS and YDEGEE. V was trimmed by 0 bases and J by 0 bases, leaving 7 bases between them.

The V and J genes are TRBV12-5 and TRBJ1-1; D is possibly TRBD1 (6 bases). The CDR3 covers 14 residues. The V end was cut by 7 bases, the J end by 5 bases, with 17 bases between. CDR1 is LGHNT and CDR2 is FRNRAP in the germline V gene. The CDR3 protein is CASALGGGGTEAFF. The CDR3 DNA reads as TGTGCTAGTGCCCTGGGGGGCGGGGGGACTGAAGCTTTCTTT.

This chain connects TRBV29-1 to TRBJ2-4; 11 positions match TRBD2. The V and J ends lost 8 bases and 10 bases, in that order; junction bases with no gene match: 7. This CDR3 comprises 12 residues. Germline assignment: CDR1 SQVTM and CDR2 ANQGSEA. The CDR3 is CSFLGLAAIQYF. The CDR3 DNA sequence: TGCAGCTTCCTGGGACTAGCGGCAATTCAGTACTTC. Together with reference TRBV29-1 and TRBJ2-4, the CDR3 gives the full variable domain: SAVISQKPSRDICQRGTSLTIQCQVDSQVTMMFWYRQQPGQSLTLIATANQGSEATYESGFVIDKFPISRPNLTFSTLTVSNMSPEDSSIYLCSFLGLAAIQYFGAGTRLSVL.

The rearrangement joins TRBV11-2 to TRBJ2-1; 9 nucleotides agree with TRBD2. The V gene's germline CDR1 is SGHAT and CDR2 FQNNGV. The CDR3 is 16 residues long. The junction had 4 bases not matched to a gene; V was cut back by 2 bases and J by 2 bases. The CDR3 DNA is TGTGCCAGCAGCTTACATGCGGGGGGGGCCTACAATGAGCAGTTCTTC. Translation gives CASSLHAGGAYNEQFF.

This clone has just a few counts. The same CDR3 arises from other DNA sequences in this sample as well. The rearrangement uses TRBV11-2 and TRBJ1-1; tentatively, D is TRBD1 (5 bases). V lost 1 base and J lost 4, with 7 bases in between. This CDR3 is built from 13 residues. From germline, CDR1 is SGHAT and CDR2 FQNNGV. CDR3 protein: CASSLGGRTEAFF. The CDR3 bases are TGTGCCAGCAGCTTAGGGGGCCGCACTGAAGCTTTCTTT.

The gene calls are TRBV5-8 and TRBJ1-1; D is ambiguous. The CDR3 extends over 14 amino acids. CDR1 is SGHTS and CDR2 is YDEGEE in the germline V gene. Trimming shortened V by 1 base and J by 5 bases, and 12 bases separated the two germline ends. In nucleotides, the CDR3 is TGTGCCAGCAGCTTGCAACCCTCGGGGACTGAAGCTTTCTTT. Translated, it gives CASSLQPSGTEAFF.

The CDR3 sequence: CASSFGGGDQETQYF. In DNA, the CDR3 is TGTGCCAGCAGCTTCGGCGGGGGAGACCAAGAGACCCAGTACTTC. V is TRBV7-3 and J is TRBJ2-5; TRBD2 aligns across 7 bases. V lost 3 bases and J lost 0; bases outside the gene matches: 4. The CDR3 has 15 residues. Per germline, CDR1 SGHTA and CDR2 FQGTGA.

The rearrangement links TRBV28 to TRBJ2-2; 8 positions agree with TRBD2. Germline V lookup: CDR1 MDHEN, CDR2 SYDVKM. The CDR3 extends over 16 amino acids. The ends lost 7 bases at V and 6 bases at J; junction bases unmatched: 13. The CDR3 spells CASKTPGTSLSGELFF. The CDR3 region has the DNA TGTGCCAGCAAAACCCCCGGGACTAGTTTATCCGGGGAGCTGTTTTTT.

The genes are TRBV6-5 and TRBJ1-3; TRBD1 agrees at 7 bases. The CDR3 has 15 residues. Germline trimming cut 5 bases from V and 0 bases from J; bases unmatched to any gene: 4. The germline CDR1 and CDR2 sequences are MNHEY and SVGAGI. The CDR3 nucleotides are TGTGCCAGCAGTCGGGACAGAAACTCTGGAAACACCATATATTTT. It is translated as CASSRDRNSGNTIYF.

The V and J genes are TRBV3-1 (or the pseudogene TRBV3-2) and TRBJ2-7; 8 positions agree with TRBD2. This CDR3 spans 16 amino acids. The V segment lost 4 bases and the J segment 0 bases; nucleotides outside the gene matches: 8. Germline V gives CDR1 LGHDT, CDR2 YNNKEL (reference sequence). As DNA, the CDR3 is TGTGCCAGCAGCCCCCATACTAGCGGCGGCTCCTACGAGCAGTACTTC. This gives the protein CASSPHTSGGSYEQYF.

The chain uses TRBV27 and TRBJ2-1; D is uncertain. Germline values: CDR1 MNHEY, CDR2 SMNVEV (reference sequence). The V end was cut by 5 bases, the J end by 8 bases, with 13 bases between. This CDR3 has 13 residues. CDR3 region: CASSPNYFHEQFF. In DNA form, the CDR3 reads TGTGCCAGCAGTCCTAACTACTTTCATGAGCAGTTCTTC.

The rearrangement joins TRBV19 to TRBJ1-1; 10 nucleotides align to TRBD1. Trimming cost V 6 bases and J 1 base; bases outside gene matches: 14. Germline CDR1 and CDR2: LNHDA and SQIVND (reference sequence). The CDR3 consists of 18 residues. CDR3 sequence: CASSPRDRGIIWNTEAFF. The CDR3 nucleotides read TGTGCCAGTAGCCCTAGGGACAGGGGAATCATTTGGAACACTGAAGCTTTCTTT.

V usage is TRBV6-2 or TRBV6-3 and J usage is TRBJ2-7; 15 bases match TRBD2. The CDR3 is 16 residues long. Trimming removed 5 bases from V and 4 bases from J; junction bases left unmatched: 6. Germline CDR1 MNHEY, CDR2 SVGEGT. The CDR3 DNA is TGTGCCAGCAGTCACTGGACTAGCGGGAGGGCATACGAGCAGTACTTC. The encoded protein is CASSHWTSGRAYEQYF.

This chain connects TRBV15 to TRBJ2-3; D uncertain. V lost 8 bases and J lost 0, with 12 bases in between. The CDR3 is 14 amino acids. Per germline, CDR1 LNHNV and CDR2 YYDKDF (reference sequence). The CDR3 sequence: CATHGGSSTDTQYF. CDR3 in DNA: TGTGCCACCCACGGCGGATCTAGCACAGATACGCAGTATTTT.

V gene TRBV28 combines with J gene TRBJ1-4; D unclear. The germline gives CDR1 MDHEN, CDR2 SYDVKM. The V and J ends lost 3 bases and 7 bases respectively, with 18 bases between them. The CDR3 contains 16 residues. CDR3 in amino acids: CASSFQLRGLREKLFF. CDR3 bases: TGTGCCAGCAGTTTCCAACTGAGAGGGCTACGTGAAAAACTGTTTTTT. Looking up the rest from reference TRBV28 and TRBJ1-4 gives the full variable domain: DVKVTQSSRYLVKRTGEKVFLECVQDMDHENMFWYRQDPGLGLRLIYFSYDVKMKEKGDIPEGYSVSREKKERFSLILESASTNQTSMYLCASSFQLRGLREKLFFGSGTQLSVL.

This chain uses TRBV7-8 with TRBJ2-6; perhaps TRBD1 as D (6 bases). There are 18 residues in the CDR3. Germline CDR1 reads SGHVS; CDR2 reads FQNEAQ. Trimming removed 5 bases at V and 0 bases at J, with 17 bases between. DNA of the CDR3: TGTGCCAGCAGCCGAAGAAGTATAGGGGGCTCTGGGGCCAACGTCCTGACTTTC. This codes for CASSRRSIGGSGANVLTF.